A single sample gave rise to the 27 T cell receptor beta chains below, sequenced in a study of T cells after yellow fever vaccination. In TCRdb, the 5' RACE reads were re-called with MiXCR into one record per CDR3 protein. The sample includes about 240,000 distinct CDR3 sequences, roughly 4% seen only once; the top ten take roughly a fifth. This material consisted of PBMCs, taken 15 days after the yellow fever booster vaccination. All receptors derive from a man aged 18 to 29 who received the YFV17D yellow fever vaccine.

This clonotype was counted ten times or more. V usage is TRBV5-1 and J usage is TRBJ2-1; 7 bases match TRBD2. From germline, CDR1 is SGHRS and CDR2 YFSETQ. V lost 2 bases to trimming and J lost 5 bases; unmatched junction nucleotides: 4. This CDR3 region has 14 residues. The DNA for the CDR3 is TGCGCCAGCAGCTTCACGGGGGGAAACAATGAGCAGTTCTTC. Translated, it gives CASSFTGGNNEQFF.

This clonotype was seen many times. The chain is built from TRBV20-1 and TRBJ1-1; D not resolved. Deletions cut 4 bases from V and 0 bases from J, with 9 bases between. This CDR3 has 13 residues. CDR1 and CDR2 (germline): DFQATT, SNEGSKA (reference sequence). CDR3 residues: CSATEEMNTEAFF. The CDR3 region has the DNA TGCAGTGCTACGGAAGAGATGAACACTGAAGCTTTCTTT.

This clonotype was observed many times. The chain recombines TRBV7-9 with TRBJ1-6; 7 bases are shared with TRBD1. This CDR3 spans 14 amino acids. The germline CDR1 and CDR2 sequences are SEHNR and FQNEAQ (reference sequence). Losses at the gene ends were 5 bases for V and 6 bases for J; bases not matched to a gene: 4. As DNA, the CDR3 is TGTGCCAGCAGCCAAACAGGGGCTAATTCACCCCTCCACTTT. Translation: CASSQTGANSPLHF. Using reference TRBV7-9 and TRBJ1-6 for the parts outside the CDR3, the full variable domain is DTGVSQNPRHKITKRGQNVTFRCDPISEHNRLYWYRQTLGQGPEFLTYFQNEAQLEKSRLLSDRFSAERPKGSFSTLEIQRTEQGDSAMYLCASSQTGANSPLHFGNGTRLTVT.

This clonotype was counted at least ten times. The chain is built from TRBV7-2 and TRBJ1-5; 8 bases line up with TRBD1. The CDR3 totals 15 residues. CDR1 SGHTA and CDR2 FQGNSA come from the germline V gene. V shed 5 bases, J shed 7 bases, and the junction held 10 bases outside the gene matches. CDR3 bases: TGTGCCAGCAGCCCGACCGGACAGGGAGGGCAGCCCCAGCATTTT. This gives the protein CASSPTGQGGQPQHF.

This clonotype was picked up many times. The chain uses TRBV20-1 and TRBJ1-2; a possible D gene is TRBD1 (6 bases). This CDR3 is 13 amino acids long. Trimming removed 2 bases from V and 8 bases from J, with 15 bases in between. Germline CDR1 DFQATT, CDR2 SNEGSKA (reference sequence). CDR3: CSARIQGARGYTF. CDR3 nucleotides: TGCAGTGCTAGAATACAGGGAGCTCGCGGCTACACCTTC.

This clonotype has at least ten counts. The chain has TRBV6-5 and TRBJ2-7, with a possible D match to TRBD2 (5 bases). Trimming took off 0 bases at V and 1 base at J, with 10 bases between the two ends. The CDR3 extends over 15 amino acids. The germline CDR1 and CDR2 sequences are MNHEY and SVGAGI. The CDR3 loop is CASSYSKAGSYEQYV. CDR3 coding DNA: TGTGCCAGCAGTTACTCGAAGGCGGGTTCCTACGAGCAGTACGTC.

There are many counts of this clonotype. The gene calls are TRBV29-1 and TRBJ2-5, with D unresolved. V was cut by 5 bases and J by 3 bases, with 7 bases left in between. CDR3 length: 11 residues. In germline, CDR1 is SQVTM, CDR2 ANQGSEA. The CDR3 coding sequence is TGCAGCGTTACGGAGAAAGAGACCCAGTACTTC. Translation gives CSVTEKETQYF.

V is TRBV30 and J is TRBJ1-5; possible D gene TRBD1, 5 bases. The CDR3 loop spans 16 amino acids. Looked up from germline, CDR1 is GTSNPN and CDR2 is SVGIG (reference sequence). Trimming stripped 2 bases from V and 11 bases from J, with 25 bases between. CDR3 sequence (DNA): TGTGCCTGGAGTAAACGGGGCGGACACAAAGAAATGGCCCAGCATTTT. Its translation: CAWSKRGGHKEMAQHF.

This clonotype was recorded at least ten times. V gene TRBV18 combines with J gene TRBJ1-1, with TRBD1 matching 8 bases. Trimming at V came to 8 bases and at J to 4 bases, leaving 6 bases not matched to a gene. The CDR3 is made up of 13 amino acids. CDR1 is KGHSH and CDR2 is LQKENI in the germline V gene. The CDR3 sequence: CASEGQGRTEAFF. The DNA for the CDR3 is TGTGCCAGCGAAGGACAGGGCCGCACTGAAGCTTTCTTT.

This clonotype has a count of ten or more. The chain has TRBV6-6 and TRBJ2-7; maybe TRBD2 (5 bases). Germline CDR1 MNHNY, CDR2 SVGAGI (reference sequence). CDR3 size: 15 residues. V lost 4 bases and J lost 6, with 19 bases in between. The CDR3 region has the DNA TGTGCCAGCAGTTTCAAACTCGCCGGGGAACCCGAGCAGTACGTC. The encoded protein is CASSFKLAGEPEQYV.

The chain's CDR3 is CASSAGPRDGLYGYTF. In DNA form, the CDR3 reads TGTGCCAGCAGTGCGGGCCCCCGGGACGGACTCTATGGCTACACCTTC. The chain joins TRBV6-2 or TRBV6-3 to TRBJ1-2, with D maybe TRBD1 (5 bases). The CDR3 loop spans 16 amino acids. Germline assignment: CDR1 MNHEY and CDR2 SVGEGT. Trimming shortened V by 5 bases and J by 4 bases, and 20 bases separated the two germline ends.

J is TRBJ1-2 and V is TRBV20-1; no clear D. V was trimmed by 1 base and J by 4 bases, leaving 10 bases between them. The CDR3 extends over 13 amino acids. Germline-derived CDR1 and CDR2 are DFQATT and SNEGSKA (reference sequence). The CDR3 DNA reads TGCAGTGCTAGAGGCGGCGAGGGCTATGGCTACACCTTC. This gives the protein CSARGGEGYGYTF.

This clonotype has a count of ten or more. The chain is built from TRBV7-9 and TRBJ2-3; 15 bases are a match to TRBD2. The V segment lost 1 base and the J segment 5 bases; nucleotides outside the gene matches: 7. The CDR3 runs to 18 residues. CDR1 is SEHNR, CDR2 FQNEAQ, per germline (reference sequence). In nucleotides, the CDR3 is TGTGCCAGCAGCTTAGTAGGACTAGCGGGGGGGCTTGGAGATACGCAGTATTTT. It is translated as CASSLVGLAGGLGDTQYF. Complete variable domain (other parts from reference TRBV7-9 and TRBJ2-3): DTGVSQNPRHKITKRGQNVTFRCDPISEHNRLYWYRQTLGQGPEFLTYFQNEAQLEKSRLLSDRFSAERPKGSFSTLEIQRTEQGDSAMYLCASSLVGLAGGLGDTQYFGPGTRLTVL.

This clonotype was seen ten or more times. A much larger clone differs by one base, so this may be a read error. The chain has TRBV7-9 and TRBJ2-1; D call uncertain. This CDR3 spans 12 amino acids. The germline CDR1 and CDR2 sequences are SEHNR and FQNEAQ (reference sequence). Trimming cost V 0 bases and J 5 bases, with 2 bases left between them. The CDR3 sequence: CASSLAHNEQFF. The CDR3 bases are TGTGCCAGCAGCTTAGCTCACAATGAGCAGTTCTTC.

There are many counts of this clonotype. V usage is TRBV6-5 and J usage is TRBJ1-4; D not resolved. Per germline, CDR1 MNHEY and CDR2 SVGAGI. Trimming removed 1 base at V and 12 bases at J, with 12 bases between. The CDR3 loop spans 13 amino acids. The CDR3 region has the DNA TGTGCCAGCAGTTACTTTACGGTTGGGGAACTGTTTTTT. It yields the protein CASSYFTVGELFF.

This clonotype was picked up many times. V usage is TRBV9 and J usage is TRBJ2-3; 8 bases line up with TRBD1. V trimming: 1 base; J trimming: 5 bases; junction bases outside the gene matches: 9. Per germline, CDR1 SGDLS and CDR2 YYNGEE. There are 16 residues in the CDR3. This CDR3 reads CASSVLDRASRDTQYF. The CDR3 DNA sequence: TGTGCCAGCAGCGTACTGGACAGGGCTTCACGAGATACGCAGTATTTT. The variable domain in full, with the rest retrieved from reference TRBV9 and TRBJ2-3, is DSGVTQTPKHLITATGQRVTLRCSPRSGDLSVYWYQQSLDQGLQFLIQYYNGEERAKGNILERFSAQQFPDLHSELNLSSLELGDSALYFCASSVLDRASRDTQYFGPGTRLTVL.

The CDR3 sequence is CASSRRWGQPQHF. Written as DNA, the CDR3 is TGTGCCAGCAGTAGGAGGTGGGGACAGCCCCAGCATTTT. V gene TRBV6-5 combines with J gene TRBJ1-5; D gene ambiguous. CDR1 is MNHEY and CDR2 is SVGAGI in the germline V gene. The CDR3 contains 13 residues. V dropped 5 bases and J dropped 7 bases, with 12 bases sitting between them.

At least ten counts were recorded for this clonotype. The gene calls are TRBV2 and TRBJ2-3; 8 bases agree with TRBD2. The ends lost 4 bases at V and 4 bases at J; junction bases unmatched: 4. The CDR3 contains 14 residues. Germline V lookup: CDR1 SNHLY, CDR2 FYNNEI. The CDR3 coding sequence is TGTGCCAGCAGTGCGGGGGGGCCCGCAGATACGCAGTATTTT. Its protein is CASSAGGPADTQYF. Full variable domain (missing parts from reference TRBV2 and TRBJ2-3): EPEVTQTPSHQVTQMGQEVILRCVPISNHLYFYWYRQILGQKVEFLVSFYNNEISEKSEIFDDQFSVERPDGSNFTLKIRSTKLEDSAMYFCASSAGGPADTQYFGPGTRLTVL.

This clonotype has a count of ten or more. The rearrangement links TRBV5-1 to TRBJ2-5, with 10 bases fitting TRBD1. This CDR3 spans 14 amino acids. Germline CDR1 reads SGHRS; CDR2 reads YFSETQ. With 7 bases clipped from V and 2 bases from J, the junction kept 5 bases outside the gene matches. In DNA, the CDR3 is TGCGCCAGCTCGACAGGGGGCCGTCAAGAGACCCAGTACTTC. As protein: CASSTGGRQETQYF.

This clonotype was recorded many times. V usage is TRBV7-3 and J usage is TRBJ2-6; 8 bases are a match to TRBD1. V lost 4 bases and J lost 0; bases outside the gene matches: 11. The CDR3 sequence is 19 residues long. Germline V gives CDR1 SGHTA, CDR2 FQGTGA. CDR3 DNA sequence: TGTGCCAGCAGCTGGCCCCCAGGGGGCTCACGCTCTGGGGCCAACGTCCTGACTTTC. Translation: CASSWPPGGSRSGANVLTF.

The chain combines TRBV5-5 with TRBJ2-2, with D possibly matching TRBD1 (5 bases). The CDR3 sequence is 14 residues long. Per germline, CDR1 SGHKS and CDR2 YYEKEE (reference sequence). Trimming took off 3 bases at V and 4 bases at J, with 10 bases between the two ends. CDR3 in DNA: TGTGCCAGCAGCTGGGGCAGGGTCACCGGGGAGCTGTTTTTT. Translated: CASSWGRVTGELFF.

At least ten counts were recorded for this clonotype. V gene TRBV19 combines with J gene TRBJ1-1; 7 bases match TRBD1. The CDR3 totals 13 residues. Germline V CDR1 and CDR2: LNHDA, SQIVND (reference sequence). V dropped 7 bases and J dropped 3; count of bases not matched to a gene: 5. The CDR3 DNA sequence: TGTGCCAGTATAGGCAGGGGGTACACTGAAGCTTTCTTT. Translating it yields CASIGRGYTEAFF.

This clonotype was observed many times. This chain connects TRBV6-6 to TRBJ2-7; 9 bases are shared with TRBD1. J lost 2 bases, V lost 5 bases, and 4 bases had no gene match. From germline, CDR1 is MNHNY and CDR2 SVGAGI (reference sequence). The CDR3 has 14 residues. The CDR3 DNA is TGTGCCAGCAGTAGGGACAGGGCCCCCTACGAGCAGTACTTC. Residues: CASSRDRAPYEQYF.

The rearrangement links TRBV6-5 to TRBJ1-1, with D hard to call. CDR3 length: 13 residues. From germline, CDR1 is MNHEY and CDR2 SVGAGI. Trimming removed 4 bases from V and 1 base from J, with 7 bases in between. Here the CDR3 DNA reads TGTGCCAGCAGTTGGGCGGGGAACACTGAAGCTTTCTTT. It encodes CASSWAGNTEAFF.

This clonotype was seen repeatedly, ten times or more. The rearrangement joins TRBV7-2 to TRBJ2-1; the match to TRBD2 covers 7 bases. Germline-derived CDR1 and CDR2 are SGHTA and FQGNSA. The CDR3 spans 16 residues. Germline trimming cut 4 bases from V and 0 bases from J; bases unmatched to any gene: 6. The CDR3 region is CASSSRSGTSYNEQFF. Written as DNA, the CDR3 is TGTGCCAGCAGCTCACGAAGCGGGACCTCCTACAATGAGCAGTTCTTC.

This clonotype was recorded at least ten times. The genes are TRBV7-2 and TRBJ2-1, with D maybe TRBD1 (7 bases). V dropped 8 bases and J dropped 9 bases, with 26 bases sitting between them. Germline CDR1 reads SGHTA; CDR2 reads FQGNSA. The CDR3 consists of 16 residues. DNA for the CDR3: TGTGCCAGCTACCCCGGAGGGGGCAGGTATAACCCTGAGCAGTTCTTC. This gives the protein CASYPGGGRYNPEQFF. The variable domain in full, completed from reference TRBV7-2 and TRBJ2-1, reads GAGVSQSPSNKVTEKGKDVELRCDPISGHTALYWYRQSLGQGLEFLIYFQGNSAPDKSGLPSDRFSAERTGGSVSTLTIQRTQQEDSAVYLCASYPGGGRYNPEQFFGPGTRLTVL.

This clonotype was observed many times. The J gene is TRBJ2-5, the V gene TRBV5-6; 9 bases map to TRBD2. The germline V gene has CDR1 SGHDT and CDR2 YYEEEE. V lost 2 bases to trimming and J lost 4 bases; unmatched junction nucleotides: 3. This CDR3 has 14 residues. CDR3: CASSFLAGSETQYF. The CDR3 nucleotides are TGTGCCAGCAGCTTCCTAGCGGGGTCAGAGACCCAGTACTTC. Full variable domain (missing parts from reference TRBV5-6 and TRBJ2-5): DAGVTQSPTHLIKTRGQQVTLRCSPKSGHDTVSWYQQALGQGPQFIFQYYEEEERQRGNFPDRFSGHQFPNYSSELNVNALLLGDSALYLCASSFLAGSETQYFGPGTRLLVL.